The T cell receptor beta chain under discussion was sequenced for a study of T-cell reconstitution after alpha-beta-depleted transplantation in children. Notes on the study in general: About two months after transplant, alpha-beta T cells reportedly came from several hundred expanded graft clones. The main origin of T-cell counts and diversity one year after transplant was newly produced T cells. Surviving recipient T cells and thymic progenitors accounted for the high day-60 TCRbeta diversity observed in some patients.

J lost 3 bases, V lost 7 bases, and 8 bases had no gene match. The CDR3 runs to 14 residues. Germline CDR1 SGHRS, CDR2 YFSETQ. Unique molecular identifiers tagged the TCRbeta library. TCRdb fed the PCR reads into MiXCR, producing one record per CDR3 protein. The table lists about 110,000 distinct CDR3 sequences, about a tenth of them singletons. In this sample, this clonotype turned up a few times. Its antigen is unknown. This specimen consisted of PBMCs, obtained before TCRalphabeta/CD19-depleted stem cell transplant. This sequence was found in a boy under 10 years old with acute lymphoblastic leukemia, due to receive a stem cell transplant. The genes are TRBV5-1 and TRBJ2-7, with 9 bases identical to TRBD1. CDR3 in DNA: TGCGCCAGCGCCCGCACGGGACAGGGCTACGAGCAGTACTTC. This codes for CASARTGQGYEQYF.